This T cell receptor beta chain was recorded in a study of T-cell memory formation after mild COVID-19. Study information: TCR clusters largely stayed donor specific. Study results and limitations: Pre-infection memory already had some responding clones, implying cross-reactive memory joined. Balance between CD4 and CD8 was seen in clones contracting day 15 to 85, and a CD4+ lean was seen in later expanders. For contracting clones, CD4+ ones sat mainly in CM and EM, CD8+ in EMRA.

TCRdb processed the 5' RACE reads anew with MiXCR; each CDR3 protein has one entry. This table has about 410,000 distinct CDR3 sequences, 20% to 25% appearing once. The trim removed 5 bases at V and 6 bases at J, leaving 7 bases unmatched. The length of the CDR3 is 14 residues. Germline values: CDR1 LGHDT, CDR2 YNNKEL (reference sequence). As to this clonotype: Its specificity is unknown.

The genes are TRBV3-1 and TRBJ2-1, with 7 bases lining up with TRBD2. The sequence was collected from an adult woman who had mild COVID-19 (a few samples of this study predate the infection). Cell type and time point are not known. Material: PBMCs or a T cell subset sorted from them (not recorded which). The CDR3 reads CASSSREWANEQFF. The DNA of the CDR3 is TGTGCCAGCAGCTCGCGGGAGTGGGCCAATGAGCAGTTCTTC.